These 5 T cell receptor beta chains came from one sample sequenced in a study of shared clonotypes between healthy human individuals. The assay was immunoSEQ multiplex PCR, and TCRdb's table has in-frame clones only and misses some. Among roughly 1 million clones, about 84% were seen once, and the ten largest hold roughly 0.56%. Source material: memory CD4+ T cells from PBMCs. Subset: CD45RA-negative fraction. The receptors here all came from a man aged 18 to 30 in good health. Some clones in this sample may be carry-over from other donors' samples.

This clone came up a few times. This sequence joins TRBV11-3 and TRBJ1-1; unclear D gene. The CDR3 extends over 13 amino acids. Germline-derived CDR1 and CDR2 are SGHNT and YENEEA. Trimming pared 3 bases from V and 1 base from J, leaving 6 bases between. In DNA, the CDR3 is TGTGCCAGCAGCTTTCAGGAGAACACTGAAGCTTTCTTT. This codes for CASSFQENTEAFF.

The V gene is TRBV9, the J gene TRBJ2-2; 8 nucleotides align to TRBD1. The V and J ends lost 4 bases and 5 bases, in that order; junction bases with no gene match: 4. From germline, CDR1 is SGDLS and CDR2 YYNGEE. CDR3 length equals 14 residues. The CDR3 loop reads CASSSRGRTGELFF. CDR3 nucleotide sequence: TGTGCCAGCAGCTCCAGGGGGCGGACCGGGGAGCTGTTTTTT.

The table lists this clone with a few counts. This clone may be a read error of a much larger clone one base away. The sample has other DNA sequences that encode this CDR3 too. The chain uses TRBV10-3 and TRBJ2-3; D not resolved. CDR1 and CDR2 (germline): ENHRY, SYGVKD. This CDR3 contains 12 residues. Trimming took 0 bases from V and 4 from J, leaving 2 bases between them. CDR3 DNA: TGTGCCATCAGTGAGTCTTCAGATACGCAGTATTTT. Translation: CAISESSDTQYF.

The CDR3, as DNA: TGTGCCAGCAGCCGGAATCAGGGGGGTAGCAATCAGCCCCAGCATTTT. Translation: CASSRNQGGSNQPQHF. The chain joins TRBV11-2 to TRBJ1-5; 7 nucleotides align to TRBD1. Germline loops: CDR1 SGHAT, CDR2 FQNNGV. The V gene end was trimmed by 5 bases and the J gene end by 0 bases; junction bases not matched to a gene: 7. The CDR3 runs 16 residues.

This sequence joins TRBV6-6 and TRBJ2-7; TRBD1 might be the D (6 bases). Trimming pared 6 bases from V and 3 bases from J, leaving 15 bases between. CDR1 MNHNY and CDR2 SVGAGI come from the germline V gene (reference sequence). There are 14 residues in the CDR3. The CDR3 is CASSSPDRFYEQYF. Written as DNA, the CDR3 is TGTGCCAGCAGCTCGCCCGACAGGTTCTACGAGCAGTACTTC.